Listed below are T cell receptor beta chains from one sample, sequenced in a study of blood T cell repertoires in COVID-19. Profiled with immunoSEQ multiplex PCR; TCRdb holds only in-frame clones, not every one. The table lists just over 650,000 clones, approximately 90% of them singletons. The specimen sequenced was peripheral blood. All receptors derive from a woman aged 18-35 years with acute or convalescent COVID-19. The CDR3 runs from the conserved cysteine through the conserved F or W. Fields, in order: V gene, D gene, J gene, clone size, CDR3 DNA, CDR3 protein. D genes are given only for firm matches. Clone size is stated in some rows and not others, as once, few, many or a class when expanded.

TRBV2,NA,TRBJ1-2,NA,TGTGCCAGCAGGGCCAGGGATCAGAACTATGGCTACACCTTC,CASRARDQNYGYTF
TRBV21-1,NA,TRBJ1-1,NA,TGTGCCAGCAGCAAACTAAATCGGGACAGCTTTACCACTGAAGCTTTCTTT,CASSKLNRDSFTTEAFF
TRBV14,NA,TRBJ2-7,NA,TGTGCCAGCAGCCAAGAGGGCAGCTCCTACGAGCAGTACTTC,CASSQEGSSYEQYF
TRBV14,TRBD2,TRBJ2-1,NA,TGTGCCAGCAGCCGATTCTCCGGGACTAGCGGGGACAATGAGCAGTTCTTC,CASSRFSGTSGDNEQFF
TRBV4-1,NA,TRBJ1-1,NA,TGCGCCAGCAGCCAAGTAGGGGGACGGACTGAAGCTTTCTTT,CASSQVGGRTEAFF
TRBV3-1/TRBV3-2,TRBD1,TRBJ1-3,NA,TGTGCCAGCCATAAGGCAGGGGGCCAGGGGAACACCATATATTTT,CASHKAGGQGNTIYF
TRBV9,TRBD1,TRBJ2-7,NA,TGTGCCAGCAGTCATACCCCCGGGACAGCCTCCTACGAGCAGTACTTC,CASSHTPGTASYEQYF
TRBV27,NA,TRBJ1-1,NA,TGTGCCAGCAGTTTATCGCAGGTTGGGAACACTGAAGCTTTCTTT,CASSLSQVGNTEAFF
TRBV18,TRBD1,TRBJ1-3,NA,TGTGCCAGCTCACAAGGACAGGGTGAGGCTGGAAACACCATATATTTT,CASSQGQGEAGNTIYF
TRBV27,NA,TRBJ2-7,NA,TGTGCCAGCAGCTCGGGGGGCGGGTACGAGCAGTACTTC,CASSSGGGYEQYF
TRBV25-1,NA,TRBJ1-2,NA,TGTGCCAGCAGCCGGGGGTATGGCTACACCTTC,CASSRGYGYTF
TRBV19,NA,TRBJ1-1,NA,TGTGCCAGTAGGAGACAGGTTGAAGCTTTCTTT,CASRRQVEAFF
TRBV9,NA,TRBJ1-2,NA,TGTGCCAGCAGCGTAGGGGGAGGGTATGGCTACACCTTC,CASSVGGGYGYTF
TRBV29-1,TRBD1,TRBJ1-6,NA,TGCAGCTGTAAAGACAGGGGACCTAATTCACCCCTCCACTTT,CSCKDRGPNSPLHF
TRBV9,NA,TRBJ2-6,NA,TGTGCCAGCACCAACGAAGGAGCCTCTGGGGCCAACGTCCTGACTTTC,CASTNEGASGANVLTF
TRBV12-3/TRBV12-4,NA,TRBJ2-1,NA,TGTGCCAGCAGTTCAACCTACAATGAGCAGTTCTTC,CASSSTYNEQFF
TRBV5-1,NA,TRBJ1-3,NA,TGCGCCAGCAGCTTGGATTCGGGTTTCGCTGGAAACACCATATATTTT,CASSLDSGFAGNTIYF
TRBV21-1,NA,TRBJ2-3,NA,TGTGCCAGCACCCAATCAGGGGTAGATACGCAGTATTTT,CASTQSGVDTQYF
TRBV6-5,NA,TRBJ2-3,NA,TGTGCCAGCACCTTGGAACGGGAGCATACGCAGTATTTT,CASTLEREHTQYF
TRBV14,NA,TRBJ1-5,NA,TGTGCCAGCAGCCATCTTAACAGGGATCGGCAGCCCCAGCATTTT,CASSHLNRDRQPQHF
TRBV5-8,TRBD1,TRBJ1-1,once,TGTGCCAGCAGCCCACACAGGGGGAGGAACACTGAAGCTTTCTTT,CASSPHRGRNTEAFF
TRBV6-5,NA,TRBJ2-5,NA,TGTGCCAGCAGTTACTCACTCGCAGAGACCCAGTACTTC,CASSYSLAETQYF
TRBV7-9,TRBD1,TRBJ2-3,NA,TGTGCCAGCAGCTTAGGACAGGGCTACACAGATACGCAGTATTTT,CASSLGQGYTDTQYF
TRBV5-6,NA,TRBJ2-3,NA,TGTGCCAGCAGGGAGTGGGGGACACCAGATACGCAGTATTTT,CASREWGTPDTQYF
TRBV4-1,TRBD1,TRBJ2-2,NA,TGCGCCAGCAGCCCGGCGATGTATAGCAGGGGGACAGAATCCACCGGGGAGCTGTTTTTT,CASSPAMYSRGTESTGELFF
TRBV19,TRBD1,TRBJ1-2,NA,TGTGCCAGTAACCAGCGGTCCGGGACAGGGGTCGGCACCTTC,CASNQRSGTGVGTF
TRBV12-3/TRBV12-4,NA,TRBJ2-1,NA,TGTGCCAGCAGCTATTACAATGAGCAGTTCTTC,CASSYYNEQFF
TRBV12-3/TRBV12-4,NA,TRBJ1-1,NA,TGTGCCAGCAGCCCCAGGGTCACTGAAGCTTTCTTT,CASSPRVTEAFF
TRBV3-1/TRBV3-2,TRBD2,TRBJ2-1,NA,TGTGCCAGCAGCCTAGCCGGGAGAGAGGCTCCCTCGACTAGCGGGGGTGTGGACAATGAGCAGTTCTTC,CASSLAGREAPSTSGGVDNEQFF
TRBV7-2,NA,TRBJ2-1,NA,TGTGCCAGCAGCCCTGGTGCGGGATGGAATGAGCAGTTCTTC,CASSPGAGWNEQFF
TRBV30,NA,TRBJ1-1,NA,TGTGCCTGTACCCGGGGGGGCTTCACTGAAGCTTTCTTT,CACTRGGFTEAFF
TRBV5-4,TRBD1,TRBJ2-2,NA,TGTGCCAGCAGCCTAGAAATAACAGGGGCCACCGGGGAGCTGTTTTTT,CASSLEITGATGELFF
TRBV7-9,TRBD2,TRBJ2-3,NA,TGTGCCAGCAGCTTGGGACTATCCCCCGTGGGGCAGTATTTT,CASSLGLSPVGQYF
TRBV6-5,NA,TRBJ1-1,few,TGTGCCAGCAGTCAGGGTCCAAACACTGAAGCTTTCTTT,CASSQGPNTEAFF
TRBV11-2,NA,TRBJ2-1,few,TGTGCCAGCAGCTTAGCGGGCAATGAGCAGTTCTTC,CASSLAGNEQFF
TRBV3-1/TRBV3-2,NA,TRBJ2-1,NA,TGTGCCAGCAGCCATACAGGGAGTGAGCAGTTCTTC,CASSHTGSEQFF